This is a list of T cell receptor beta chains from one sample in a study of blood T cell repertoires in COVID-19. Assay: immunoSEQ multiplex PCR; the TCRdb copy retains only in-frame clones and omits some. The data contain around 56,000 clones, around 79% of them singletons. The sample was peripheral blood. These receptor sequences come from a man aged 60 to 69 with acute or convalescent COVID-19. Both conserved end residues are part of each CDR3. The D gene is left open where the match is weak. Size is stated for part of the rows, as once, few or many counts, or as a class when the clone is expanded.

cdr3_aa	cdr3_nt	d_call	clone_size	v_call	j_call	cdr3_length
CSVQRGDTGELFF	TGCAGCGTACAGCGGGGGGACACCGGGGAGCTGTTTTTT	TRBD2	few	TRBV29-1	TRBJ2-2	13
CAWSQDYQETQYF	TGTGCCTGGAGTCAGGATTACCAAGAGACCCAGTACTTC	.	.	TRBV30	TRBJ2-5	13
CATSSYRNQPQHF	TGTGCCACCAGCAGCTACAGAAATCAGCCCCAGCATTTT	.	once	TRBV15	TRBJ1-5	13
CATSDPRGGFGGYTF	TGTGCCACCAGTGATCCGCGGGGGGGTTTTGGAGGCTACACCTTC	.	.	TRBV24-1	TRBJ1-2	15
CSVGTNRGSGKLFF	TGCAGCGTTGGGACAAACAGGGGTTCCGGAAAACTGTTTTTT	TRBD1	.	TRBV29-1	TRBJ1-4	14
CASSLDIGVSGKTQYF	TGCGCCAGCAGCTTGGACATCGGGGTATCCGGGAAGACCCAGTACTTC	.	.	TRBV5-1	TRBJ2-5	16
CASSLSSGYEQYF	TGTGCCAGCAGTTTATCGTCCGGGTACGAGCAGTACTTC	.	few	TRBV27	TRBJ2-7	13
CASSQEVAQNIQYF	TGTGCCAGCAGCCAAGAAGTAGCCCAAAACATTCAGTACTTC	.	.	TRBV14	TRBJ2-4	14
CASKPEGQGKNEQFF	TGTGCCAGCAAACCTGAGGGACAGGGGAAAAATGAGCAGTTCTTC	TRBD1	.	TRBV19	TRBJ2-1	15
CATSPGLAGGTDTQYF	TGTGCCACCTCCCCGGGACTAGCGGGGGGCACAGATACGCAGTATTTT	TRBD2	few	TRBV24-1	TRBJ2-3	16
CATSDPPGQANTGELFF	TGTGCCACCAGTGACCCCCCGGGACAGGCCAATACCGGGGAGCTGTTTTTT	TRBD1	few	TRBV24-1	TRBJ2-2	17
CASTPGGGYGYTF	TGTGCCAGCACCCCAGGGGGCGGCTATGGCTACACCTTC	TRBD1	few	TRBV12-3/TRBV12-4	TRBJ1-2	13
CASSSMPLQPQHF	TGTGCCAGCAGCTCTATGCCGTTGCAACCCCAGCATTTT	.	.	TRBV12-3/TRBV12-4	TRBJ1-5	13
CATREIRNTEAFF	TGTGCCACTAGGGAGATCAGGAACACTGAAGCTTTCTTT	.	.	TRBV19	TRBJ1-1	13
CATEWDRGDSPLHF	TGTGCCACCGAATGGGACAGGGGTGATTCACCCCTCCACTTT	TRBD1	.	TRBV6-5	TRBJ1-6	14
CAWSRVQGASPLHF	TGTGCCTGGAGTAGGGTACAGGGGGCTTCACCCCTCCACTTT	TRBD1	.	TRBV30	TRBJ1-6	14
CASSYRSMNTEAFF	TGTGCCAGCAGTTACCGGTCCATGAACACTGAAGCTTTCTTT	.	.	TRBV6-5	TRBJ1-1	14
CASSVGPGAENSPLHF	TGTGCCAGCAGCGTAGGACCAGGGGCGGAGAATTCACCCCTCCACTTT	.	once	TRBV9	TRBJ1-6	16
CASRGALYGYTF	TGTGCCAGCAGGGGGGCACTCTATGGCTACACCTTC	.	.	TRBV12-3/TRBV12-4	TRBJ1-2	12
CASSDYGQGLTEAFF	TGCGCCAGCAGCGACTACGGACAGGGGTTGACTGAAGCTTTCTTT	TRBD1	.	TRBV5-1	TRBJ1-1	15
CASSLVRTGGLEQYF	TGTGCCAGCAGCTTAGTTCGGACAGGGGGCCTCGAGCAGTACTTC	TRBD1	.	TRBV11-2	TRBJ2-7	15
CASSLGQGKDTQYF	TGTGCCAGCAGCTTAGGACAGGGTAAAGATACGCAGTATTTT	TRBD1	.	TRBV11-1	TRBJ2-3	14
CAIRSDGGSAPLHF	TGTGCCATCAGGAGCGACGGGGGAAGTGCACCCCTCCACTTT	.	.	TRBV10-3	TRBJ1-6	14
CASSEAGKDEKLFF	TGTGCCAGCAGTGAAGCAGGGAAAGACGAAAAACTGTTTTTT	.	.	TRBV27	TRBJ1-4	14
CASMGWATNTGELFF	TGTGCCAGCATGGGTTGGGCAACGAACACCGGGGAGCTGTTTTTT	.	few	TRBV6-5	TRBJ2-2	15
CASSPGGGNQPQHF	TGTGCCAGCTCACCAGGTGGAGGGAATCAGCCCCAGCATTTT	.	.	TRBV18	TRBJ1-5	14
CASSLGLATGELFF	TGTGCCAGCAGCTTGGGACTAGCCACCGGGGAGCTGTTTTTT	TRBD2	many	TRBV7-6	TRBJ2-2	14
CASSSIGGAGNQPQHF	TGTGCCAGCAGCAGCATAGGTGGGGCTGGCAATCAGCCCCAGCATTTT	.	.	TRBV7-9	TRBJ1-5	16
CASSPVRSGANVLTF	TGTGCCAGCTCACCAGTCCGCTCTGGGGCCAACGTCCTGACTTTC	.	.	TRBV18	TRBJ2-6	15
CASSSTPGLAGGRDTQYF	TGCGCCAGCAGCTCGACGCCCGGACTAGCGGGGGGGCGGGATACGCAGTATTTT	TRBD2	.	TRBV5-1	TRBJ2-3	18
CASSAWGDFNEKLFF	TGTGCCAGCAGTGCTTGGGGAGACTTTAATGAAAAACTGTTTTTT	.	.	TRBV25-1	TRBJ1-4	15
CASSVVAGGHYGYTF	TGTGCCAGCAGCGTAGTGGCAGGGGGGCACTATGGCTACACCTTC	TRBD1	few	TRBV9	TRBJ1-2	15
CASSLNGASPLHF	TGTGCCAGCAGTTTAAATGGGGCTTCACCCCTCCACTTT	.	.	TRBV27	TRBJ1-6	13
CASSQPSSGNTEAFF	TGCGCCAGCAGCCAACCTAGTAGCGGTAACACTGAAGCTTTCTTT	.	.	TRBV4-1	TRBJ1-1	15
CASSQIPGPTGELFF	TGCGCCAGCAGCCAAATACCAGGGCCCACCGGGGAGCTGTTTTTT	.	.	TRBV4-1	TRBJ2-2	15
CASSLAGASGGNEQFF	TGTGCCAGCAGCTTGGCCGGGGCTAGCGGGGGCAATGAGCAGTTCTTC	TRBD2	.	TRBV5-4	TRBJ2-1	16
CASSFLVLTQYF	TGTGCCAGCAGCTTCTTAGTCTTGACGCAGTATTTT	.	.	TRBV2	TRBJ2-3	12
CATAGALSYEQYF	TGTGCCACCGCGGGGGCACTTTCCTACGAGCAGTACTTC	.	.	TRBV10-3	TRBJ2-7	13
CASSPAGQGVGEQFF	TGTGCCAGCAGCCCAGCGGGACAGGGGGTCGGTGAGCAGTTCTTC	TRBD1	.	TRBV7-6	TRBJ2-1	15
CAISESRVSNTEAFF	TGTGCCATCAGTGAGTCCAGGGTTTCGAACACTGAAGCTTTCTTT	.	.	TRBV10-3	TRBJ1-1	15
CASSRGPTTEAFF	TGTGCCAGTAGTAGGGGGCCGACCACTGAAGCTTTCTTT	.	.	TRBV19	TRBJ1-1	13
CASRLAETVNYGYTF	TGTGCCAGCAGATTAGCAGAAACCGTTAACTATGGCTACACCTTC	.	once	TRBV6-1	TRBJ1-2	15
CATSDSLAQETQYF	TGTGCCACCAGTGATTCGCTGGCACAAGAGACCCAGTACTTC	.	.	TRBV24-1	TRBJ2-5	14
CASSSGEGSYNSPLHF	TGTGCCAGCAGCTCGGGTGAGGGCTCCTATAATTCACCCCTCCACTTT	.	.	TRBV7-9	TRBJ1-6	16
CASSPTGEGSEQYF	TGTGCCAGCAGCCCGACTGGCGAGGGTAGCGAGCAGTACTTC	.	.	TRBV7-9	TRBJ2-7	14
CASSLGGDQPQHF	TGCGCCAGCAGCTTGGGAGGAGATCAGCCCCAGCATTTT	.	.	TRBV5-1	TRBJ1-5	13
CASTLRGEKLFF	TGTGCCAGTACCCTAAGGGGTGAAAAACTGTTTTTT	.	.	TRBV19	TRBJ1-4	12
CASSSHRARWETQYF	TGTGCCAGCAGTTCCCACAGGGCGAGGTGGGAGACCCAGTACTTC	.	.	TRBV27	TRBJ2-5	15
CASSFAGAIGDTQYF	TGCGCCAGCAGCTTTGCAGGGGCGATTGGGGATACGCAGTATTTT	.	.	TRBV5-1	TRBJ2-3	15
CASSPRRGRGYTF	TGTGCCAGCAGTCCAAGACGGGGTCGGGGCTACACCTTC	.	.	TRBV5-6	TRBJ1-2	13
CASSQDRGENTEAFF	TGTGCCAGCAGCCAGGACAGGGGGGAGAACACTGAAGCTTTCTTT	TRBD1	few	TRBV2	TRBJ1-1	15